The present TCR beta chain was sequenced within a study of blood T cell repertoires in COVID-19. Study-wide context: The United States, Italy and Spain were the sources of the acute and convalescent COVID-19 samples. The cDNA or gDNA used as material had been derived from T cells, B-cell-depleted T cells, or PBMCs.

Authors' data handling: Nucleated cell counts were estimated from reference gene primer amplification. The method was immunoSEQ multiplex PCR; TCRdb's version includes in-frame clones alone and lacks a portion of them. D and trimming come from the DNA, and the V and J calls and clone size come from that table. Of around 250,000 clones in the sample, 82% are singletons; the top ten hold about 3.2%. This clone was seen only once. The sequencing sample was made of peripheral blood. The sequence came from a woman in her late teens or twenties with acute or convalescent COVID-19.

CDR3 region: CASSFVFVRVPHALAGSSYEQYF. The CDR3 DNA sequence: TGTGCCAGCAGTTTTGTGTTTGTGCGGGTTCCCCATGCACTAGCGGGGAGCTCCTACGAGCAGTACTTC. The rearrangement uses TRBV28 and TRBJ2-7; 10 bases fit TRBD2. This CDR3 is built from 23 residues. J was trimmed by 0 bases and V by 3 bases; bases with no gene match: 26. Looked up from germline, CDR1 is MDHEN and CDR2 is SYDVKM.